This T cell receptor beta chain was sequenced for a study of blood T cell repertoires in COVID-19. Study-wide background: Specimens from acute and convalescent COVID-19 originated in the United States, Italy and Spain. The cDNA or gDNA used as material had been derived from T cells, B-cell-depleted T cells, or PBMCs.

Germline CDR1 is SNHLY and CDR2 is FYNNEI. V was trimmed by 7 bases and J by 3 bases, leaving 16 bases between them. This CDR3 is 15 amino acids long. Sequencing used immunoSEQ multiplex PCR; TCRdb keeps in-frame clones, though not all of them. The sample consists of tens of thousands of clones, approximately 80% of them appearing once. This chain uses TRBV2 with TRBJ1-5, with D hard to call. Input material: peripheral blood. This receptor was identified in a human donor in a cohort sampled during active COVID-19. Here the CDR3 DNA reads TGTGCCAGCAAAATGGCAACAGCTAACAATCAGCCCCAGCATTTT. It encodes CASKMATANNQPQHF.